This record concerns one T cell receptor beta chain sequence. No antigen is known for it. The sample originates from a study of cytomegalovirus exposure and HLA in healthy donors. V lost 10 bases to trimming and J lost 4 bases; unmatched junction nucleotides: 6. Germline V gene data show CDR1 as MDHEN and CDR2 as SYDVKM. The length of the CDR3 is 13 residues. General study findings and limits: The study had only CMV serostatus as immune exposure information. Reported performance of the classifier showed diagnosis of cytomegalovirus status with high specificity and sensitivity.

The PCR ran on 60 Vbeta and 13 Jbeta primers. Method: immunoSEQ multiplex PCR; TCRdb's copy keeps in-frame clones and lacks some. The data show around 94,000 clones, 60% to 80% seen once. The receptor was isolated from a male donor in good health and CMV-seropositive. The rearrangement links TRBV28 to TRBJ1-1; 10 nucleotides align to TRBD1. Sequenced input: PBMCs. CDR3 in amino acids: CATKRTGGTEAFF. The CDR3 nucleotides are TGTGCCACCAAGCGGACAGGGGGCACTGAAGCTTTCTTT.